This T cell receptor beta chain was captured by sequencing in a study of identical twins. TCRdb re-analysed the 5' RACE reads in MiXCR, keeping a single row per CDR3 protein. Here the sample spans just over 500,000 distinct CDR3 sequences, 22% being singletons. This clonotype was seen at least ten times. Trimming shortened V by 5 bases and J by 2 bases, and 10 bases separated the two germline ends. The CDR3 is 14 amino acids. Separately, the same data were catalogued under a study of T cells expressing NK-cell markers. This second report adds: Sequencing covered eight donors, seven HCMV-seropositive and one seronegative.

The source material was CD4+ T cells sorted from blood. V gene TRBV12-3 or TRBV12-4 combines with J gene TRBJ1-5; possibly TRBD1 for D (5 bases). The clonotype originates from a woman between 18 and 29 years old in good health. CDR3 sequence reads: CASSRMGGNQPQHF. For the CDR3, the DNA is TGTGCCAGCAGTCGGATGGGGGGCAATCAGCCCCAGCATTTT.